This T cell receptor beta chain is from a study of blood T cell repertoires in COVID-19. About the research overall: T cells, B-cell-depleted T cells, or PBMCs supplied cDNA or gDNA.

Trimming shortened V by 5 bases and J by 3 bases, and 13 bases separated the two germline ends. The CDR3 totals 14 residues. Germline loops: CDR1 MNHEY, CDR2 SMNVEV (reference sequence). Clones were sequenced by immunoSEQ multiplex PCR, and TCRdb holds only the in-frame ones, with some missing. This table has roughly 210,000 clones, about nine tenths appearing once. The chain couples TRBV27 to TRBJ1-1; TRBD1 is a possible D gene (5 bases). Sequencing input: PBMCs or T cells enriched from blood (not recorded which). This receptor was identified in a man aged 30 to 39 in a cohort exposed to, infected with or recovered from COVID-19 (not recorded which). The DNA for the CDR3 is TGTGCCAGCAGTCCGGGACTCGGGGACACTGAAGCTTTCTTT. Encoded protein: CASSPGLGDTEAFF.